This T cell receptor (beta chain) was sequenced during a study of T cells in Graves' hyperthyroidism and ophthalmopathy. Study background: Peripheral blood was taken when the disease was first diagnosed, before any treatment began.

TCR beta CDR3 regions were amplified from RNA. First-round RT-PCR targeting the TCR CDR3 was performed with the HTBI primer set. One entry per CDR3 protein, called by TCRdb with MiXCR from the multiplex PCR reads. The sample contains some 490,000 distinct CDR3 sequences, about 22% of which appear only once. There are a few counts of this clonotype. Any patient presenting with uncontrolled infection, other autoimmune disease, pregnancy or lactation was left out. Trimming cost V 1 base and J 3 bases, with 13 bases left between them. CDR1 and CDR2 from the germline V gene are SGHRS and YFSETQ. This CDR3 has 15 amino acids.

This rearrangement joins TRBV5-1 to TRBJ1-1; weak D call: TRBD1 (6 bases). Sequencing input: blood. The TCR was taken from a woman aged 65 to 85 with Graves' ophthalmopathy. CDR3: CASSLRGGIDTEAFF. CDR3 DNA sequence: TGCGCCAGCAGCTTGCGAGGGGGTATTGACACTGAAGCTTTCTTT.